A selection of T cell receptor beta chains follows, all from one sample in a study of blood T cell repertoires in COVID-19. The table came from immunoSEQ multiplex PCR; TCRdb's copy has only in-frame clones and leaves some out. The data contain approximately 300,000 clones, more than 90% of them seen just once; the ten biggest clones take up 2.6%. The sequencing sample was made of PBMCs or T cells enriched from blood (not recorded which). The source is a man aged 55 to 70 who had recovered from COVID-19. The CDR3 runs from the conserved cysteine through the conserved F or W. The order of the fields is V gene, J gene, clone size, D gene, CDR3 protein, CDR3 DNA. D genes are given only for firm matches. A row's size may be missing; if present it is once, few, many or a size class.

V gene: TRBV4-3; J gene: TRBJ1-2; clone size: -; D gene: -; CDR3 protein: CASSQDRQTSPSNYGYTF; CDR3 DNA: TGCGCCAGCAGCCAAGACAGACAGACGTCACCTTCTAACTATGGCTACACCTTC
V gene: TRBV7-8; J gene: TRBJ1-5; clone size: -; D gene: TRBD1; CDR3 protein: CASSLAWQGAGQPQHF; CDR3 DNA: TGTGCCAGCAGCTTAGCATGGCAGGGGGCCGGTCAGCCCCAGCATTTT
V gene: TRBV5-1; J gene: TRBJ2-7; clone size: -; D gene: TRBD1; CDR3 protein: CASSLSSGTGTYEQYF; CDR3 DNA: TGCGCCAGCAGCTTGTCGTCCGGGACAGGGACCTACGAGCAGTACTTC
V gene: TRBV27; J gene: TRBJ1-5; clone size: -; D gene: TRBD1; CDR3 protein: CASSFTGEGNQPQHF; CDR3 DNA: TGTGCCAGCAGTTTCACAGGGGAAGGCAATCAGCCCCAGCATTTT
V gene: TRBV12-3/TRBV12-4; J gene: TRBJ1-2; clone size: -; D gene: -; CDR3 protein: CASSLSAAGLYTF; CDR3 DNA: TGTGCCAGCAGTTTGTCCGCGGCGGGGTTATACACCTTC
V gene: TRBV9; J gene: TRBJ2-1; clone size: -; D gene: TRBD2; CDR3 protein: CASSAGRPAGAYNEQFF; CDR3 DNA: TGTGCCAGCAGCGCAGGTAGACCAGCGGGAGCCTACAATGAGCAGTTCTTC
V gene: TRBV2; J gene: TRBJ2-5; clone size: few; D gene: -; CDR3 protein: CASSLGLLETQYF; CDR3 DNA: TGTGCCAGCAGTTTAGGACTATTAGAGACCCAGTACTTC
V gene: TRBV11-2; J gene: TRBJ1-3; clone size: -; D gene: -; CDR3 protein: CASSLGQERNTIYF; CDR3 DNA: TGTGCCAGCAGCTTAGGACAGGAAAGAAACACCATATATTTT
V gene: TRBV24-1; J gene: TRBJ2-7; clone size: -; D gene: TRBD2; CDR3 protein: CATSDTGLAGDSYEQYF; CDR3 DNA: TGTGCCACCAGTGACACGGGACTAGCGGGAGACTCCTACGAGCAGTACTTC
V gene: TRBV6-5; J gene: TRBJ1-2; clone size: -; D gene: -; CDR3 protein: CASSFHRAGGYTF; CDR3 DNA: TGTGCCAGCAGTTTTCACAGGGCAGGCGGCTACACCTTC
V gene: TRBV10-3; J gene: TRBJ2-1; clone size: -; D gene: TRBD1; CDR3 protein: CAISESPRDRGYNEQFF; CDR3 DNA: TGTGCCATCAGTGAGTCCCCCCGGGACAGGGGCTACAATGAGCAGTTCTTC
V gene: TRBV30; J gene: TRBJ2-7; clone size: -; D gene: TRBD1; CDR3 protein: CALGQGSVSYEQYF; CDR3 DNA: TGTGCCCTCGGACAGGGGTCGGTCTCCTACGAGCAGTACTTC
V gene: TRBV27; J gene: TRBJ2-1; clone size: -; D gene: -; CDR3 protein: CASSHTGEAYNEQFF; CDR3 DNA: TGTGCCAGCAGTCATACAGGAGAAGCCTACAATGAGCAGTTCTTC
V gene: TRBV7-2; J gene: TRBJ1-1; clone size: -; D gene: -; CDR3 protein: CASSIQSLNTEAFF; CDR3 DNA: TGTGCCAGCAGCATACAGAGTTTGAACACTGAAGCTTTCTTT
V gene: TRBV15; J gene: TRBJ2-4; clone size: -; D gene: TRBD1; CDR3 protein: CATSSLQGGWNIQYF; CDR3 DNA: TGTGCCACCAGCAGCTTACAGGGGGGATGGAACATTCAGTACTTC
V gene: TRBV27; J gene: TRBJ1-2; clone size: -; D gene: -; CDR3 protein: CAVSSNYGYTF; CDR3 DNA: TGTGCCGTGAGCTCTAACTATGGCTACACCTTC
V gene: TRBV19; J gene: TRBJ2-1; clone size: -; D gene: TRBD1; CDR3 protein: CASRGQGALNEQFF; CDR3 DNA: TGTGCCAGTAGGGGGCAGGGGGCACTCAATGAGCAGTTCTTC
V gene: TRBV4-3; J gene: TRBJ2-2; clone size: -; D gene: -; CDR3 protein: CASSQGRGITGELFF; CDR3 DNA: TGCGCCAGCAGCCAAGGAAGGGGGATCACCGGGGAGCTGTTTTTT
V gene: TRBV18; J gene: TRBJ2-1; clone size: -; D gene: TRBD2; CDR3 protein: CASSSSGGAYNEQFF; CDR3 DNA: TGTGCCAGCTCATCTAGCGGGGGGGCCTACAATGAGCAGTTCTTC
V gene: TRBV5-1; J gene: TRBJ1-1; clone size: -; D gene: -; CDR3 protein: CASSLSAPDVNTEAFF; CDR3 DNA: TGCGCCAGCAGCTTGTCAGCGCCCGATGTGAACACTGAAGCTTTCTTT
V gene: TRBV30; J gene: TRBJ2-7; clone size: -; D gene: TRBD1; CDR3 protein: CAWSKTGFEQYF; CDR3 DNA: TGTGCCTGGAGTAAGACAGGGTTTGAGCAGTACTTC
V gene: TRBV11-2; J gene: TRBJ2-2; clone size: once; D gene: TRBD1; CDR3 protein: CASSLSPWDSITGELFF; CDR3 DNA: TGTGCCAGCAGCTTGTCTCCTTGGGACAGCATCACCGGGGAGCTGTTTTTT
V gene: TRBV3-1/TRBV3-2; J gene: TRBJ2-7; clone size: -; D gene: -; CDR3 protein: CASSQGGVATDEQYF; CDR3 DNA: TGTGCCAGCAGCCAAGGGGGTGTCGCGACAGACGAGCAGTACTTC
V gene: TRBV7-2; J gene: TRBJ2-1; clone size: -; D gene: TRBD2; CDR3 protein: CASSMAGESYNEQFF; CDR3 DNA: TGTGCCAGCAGCATGGCGGGGGAATCCTACAATGAGCAGTTCTTC
V gene: TRBV19; J gene: TRBJ1-5; clone size: -; D gene: -; CDR3 protein: CASAQGRVGNQPQHF; CDR3 DNA: TGTGCCAGCGCTCAGGGCCGTGTTGGCAATCAGCCCCAGCATTTT
V gene: TRBV2; J gene: TRBJ1-5; clone size: -; D gene: TRBD1; CDR3 protein: CASTGDSSGNQPQHF; CDR3 DNA: TGTGCCAGCACCGGGGACAGTTCGGGCAATCAGCCCCAGCATTTT
V gene: TRBV18; J gene: TRBJ1-2; clone size: -; D gene: TRBD1; CDR3 protein: CASSPSPGQNYGYTF; CDR3 DNA: TGTGCCAGCTCACCCTCGCCGGGACAGAACTATGGCTACACCTTC
V gene: TRBV3-1/TRBV3-2; J gene: TRBJ2-5; clone size: -; D gene: -; CDR3 protein: CASSQGRETQYF; CDR3 DNA: TGTGCCAGCAGCCAAGGCAGGGAGACCCAGTACTTC
V gene: TRBV11-3; J gene: TRBJ2-5; clone size: few; D gene: TRBD2; CDR3 protein: CASSLGAGWDGETQYF; CDR3 DNA: TGTGCCAGCAGCTTAGGAGCGGGATGGGACGGAGAGACCCAGTACTTC
V gene: TRBV9; J gene: TRBJ1-2; clone size: few; D gene: -; CDR3 protein: CASSVVTGWGYTF; CDR3 DNA: TGTGCCAGCAGCGTAGTGACAGGCTGGGGCTACACCTTC
V gene: TRBV6-5; J gene: TRBJ1-1; clone size: -; D gene: TRBD1; CDR3 protein: CASSLQGVAFF; CDR3 DNA: TGTGCCAGCAGTTTACAGGGGGTAGCTTTCTTT
V gene: TRBV5-1; J gene: TRBJ1-1; clone size: -; D gene: -; CDR3 protein: CASSRGGLMNTEAFF; CDR3 DNA: TGCGCCAGCAGCCGGGGGGGCTTGATGAACACTGAAGCTTTCTTT
V gene: TRBV15; J gene: TRBJ1-4; clone size: -; D gene: -; CDR3 protein: CATSSLGKLFF; CDR3 DNA: TGTGCCACCAGTTCCCTCGGAAAACTGTTTTTT
V gene: TRBV5-1; J gene: TRBJ1-6; clone size: -; D gene: TRBD1; CDR3 protein: CASSLGTGSAPLHF; CDR3 DNA: TGCGCCAGCAGCTTGGGGACAGGGAGCGCACCCCTCCACTTT
V gene: TRBV3-1/TRBV3-2; J gene: TRBJ1-3; clone size: -; D gene: -; CDR3 protein: CASSQGLENTIYF; CDR3 DNA: TGTGCCAGCAGCCAAGGGCTCGAAAACACCATATATTTT
V gene: TRBV4-2; J gene: TRBJ1-2; clone size: -; D gene: -; CDR3 protein: CASSQDDGGIYGYTF; CDR3 DNA: TGTGCCAGCAGCCAGGATGATGGAGGAATCTATGGCTACACCTTC
V gene: TRBV15; J gene: TRBJ1-5; clone size: few; D gene: -; CDR3 protein: CATSREQGNNQPQHF; CDR3 DNA: TGTGCCACCAGCAGAGAGCAGGGAAACAATCAGCCCCAGCATTTT
V gene: TRBV25-1; J gene: TRBJ2-5; clone size: -; D gene: -; CDR3 protein: CASSDGRTVQETQYF; CDR3 DNA: TGTGCCAGCAGTGATGGCAGGACAGTCCAAGAGACCCAGTACTTC
V gene: TRBV7-2; J gene: TRBJ2-5; clone size: -; D gene: TRBD2; CDR3 protein: CASSLPLAGGETQYF; CDR3 DNA: TGTGCCAGCAGCTTACCGTTAGCGGGGGGAGAGACCCAGTACTTC
V gene: TRBV4-3; J gene: TRBJ2-3; clone size: -; D gene: TRBD2; CDR3 protein: CASSPGTSGPTDTQYF; CDR3 DNA: TGCGCCAGCAGCCCAGGGACTAGCGGGCCTACAGATACGCAGTATTTT
V gene: TRBV29-1; J gene: TRBJ2-4; clone size: -; D gene: TRBD2; CDR3 protein: CSAEVGGVAKNIQYF; CDR3 DNA: TGCAGCGCCGAGGTGGGGGGGGTGGCCAAAAACATTCAGTACTTC
V gene: TRBV7-9; J gene: TRBJ2-5; clone size: -; D gene: -; CDR3 protein: CASTPYQETQYF; CDR3 DNA: TGTGCCAGCACCCCGTACCAAGAGACCCAGTACTTC
V gene: TRBV27; J gene: TRBJ2-7; clone size: -; D gene: -; CDR3 protein: CASSFGNTYEQYF; CDR3 DNA: TGTGCCAGCAGTTTCGGGAATACCTACGAGCAGTACTTC
V gene: TRBV19; J gene: TRBJ1-1; clone size: -; D gene: -; CDR3 protein: CASVRQINTEAFF; CDR3 DNA: TGTGCCTCGGTCAGACAGATTAACACTGAAGCTTTCTTT
V gene: TRBV5-8; J gene: TRBJ2-7; clone size: -; D gene: -; CDR3 protein: CASTWQGNHYEQYF; CDR3 DNA: TGTGCCAGCACCTGGCAGGGTAACCACTACGAGCAGTACTTC
V gene: TRBV5-4; J gene: TRBJ1-2; clone size: -; D gene: -; CDR3 protein: CASSLQGTNYGYTF; CDR3 DNA: TGTGCCAGCAGCTTGCAGGGAACTAACTATGGCTACACCTTC
V gene: TRBV5-1; J gene: TRBJ1-1; clone size: -; D gene: TRBD1; CDR3 protein: CASSTLGQGDTEAFF; CDR3 DNA: TGCGCCAGCAGCACCTTAGGACAGGGGGACACTGAAGCTTTCTTT
V gene: TRBV3-1/TRBV3-2; J gene: TRBJ2-5; clone size: -; D gene: -; CDR3 protein: CASSQGVRQMETQYF; CDR3 DNA: TGTGCCAGCTCCCAAGGGGTCAGACAAATGGAGACCCAGTACTTC
V gene: TRBV3-1/TRBV3-2; J gene: TRBJ1-6; clone size: -; D gene: TRBD1; CDR3 protein: CASSPDRFGVSNSPLHF; CDR3 DNA: TGTGCCAGCAGCCCGGACAGGTTTGGGGTTTCAAATTCACCCCTCCACTTT
V gene: TRBV19; J gene: TRBJ2-1; clone size: -; D gene: TRBD2; CDR3 protein: CASSNWGTSQNEQFF; CDR3 DNA: TGTGCCAGTAGCAATTGGGGGACTAGCCAGAATGAGCAGTTCTTC
V gene: TRBV29-1; J gene: TRBJ2-1; clone size: -; D gene: TRBD2; CDR3 protein: CSARGESYNEQFF; CDR3 DNA: TGCAGCGCACGGGGGGAATCCTACAATGAGCAGTTCTTC
V gene: TRBV19; J gene: TRBJ2-1; clone size: -; D gene: -; CDR3 protein: CASSPLALYNEQFF; CDR3 DNA: TGTGCCAGTAGTCCCCTAGCGCTTTACAATGAGCAGTTCTTC
V gene: TRBV29-1; J gene: TRBJ1-4; clone size: -; D gene: -; CDR3 protein: CSVGENPNEKLFF; CDR3 DNA: TGCAGCGTTGGGGAGAACCCTAATGAAAAACTGTTTTTT
V gene: TRBV2; J gene: TRBJ2-1; clone size: once; D gene: -; CDR3 protein: CASRDTGPFF; CDR3 DNA: TGTGCCAGCAGGGACACAGGGCCGTTCTTC